This T cell receptor (beta chain) emerged from a study of identical twins' blood T cells. Trimming shortened V by 4 bases and J by 5 bases, and 14 bases separated the two germline ends. CDR1 ENHRY and CDR2 SYGVKD come from the germline V gene. This CDR3 region has 14 residues. From the 5' RACE reads, TCRdb called clonotypes with MiXCR, one entry per CDR3 protein. The data contain 350,000 to 400,000 distinct CDR3 sequences, roughly 28% of them singletons. The V and J genes are TRBV10-3 and TRBJ1-1; D not certain. Material for sequencing was PBMCs. This clonotype originated in a woman aged 18 to 55 in good health. In nucleotides, the CDR3 is TGTGCCATCAGTGTAGATCAGCCGGGGACTGAAGCTTTCTTT. This sequence encodes CAISVDQPGTEAFF.